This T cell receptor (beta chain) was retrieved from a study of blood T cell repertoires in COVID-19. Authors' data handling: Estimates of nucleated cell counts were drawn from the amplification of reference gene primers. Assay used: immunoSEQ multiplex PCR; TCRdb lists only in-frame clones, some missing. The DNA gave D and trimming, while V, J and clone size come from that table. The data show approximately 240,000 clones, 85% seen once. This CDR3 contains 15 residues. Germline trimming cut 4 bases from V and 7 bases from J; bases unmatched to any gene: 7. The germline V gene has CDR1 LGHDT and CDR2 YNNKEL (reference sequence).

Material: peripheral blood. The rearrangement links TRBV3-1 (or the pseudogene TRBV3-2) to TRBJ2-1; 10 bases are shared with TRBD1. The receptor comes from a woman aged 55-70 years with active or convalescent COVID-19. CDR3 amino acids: CASSLTGTGVNEQFF. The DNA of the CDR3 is TGTGCCAGCAGCCTAACCGGGACAGGGGTTAATGAGCAGTTCTTC.